This TCR beta chain was sequenced during a study of blood T cell repertoires in COVID-19. At the level of the study: Some COVID-19 samples were acute and others convalescent; all came from the United States, Italy and Spain.

Donors were grouped by their self-reported clinical history. Donors in Cohort 3 counted as recovered after two negative PCRs, clearance, or symptom resolution. Germline CDR1 SGHAT, CDR2 FQNNGV. The CDR3 consists of 12 residues. Trimming took 6 bases from V and 3 from J, leaving 9 bases between them. As handled by the study authors: Reference gene primer amplification gave estimated nucleated cell counts. Repertoires were generated with immunoSEQ multiplex PCR, while TCRdb's copy carries only in-frame clones and drops some. V and J calls and clone size are as listed in that table; D and trimming were resolved from the DNA. In the table there are 250,000 or so clones, 84% of which are singletons.

The TCR comes from a man between 60 and 70 years old who had recovered from COVID-19. The chain is built from TRBV11-2 and TRBJ2-7; D is unclear. The sample was PBMCs or T cells enriched from blood (not recorded which). DNA of the CDR3: TGTGCCAGCAGGAATGTAGACTACGAGCAGTACTTC. It encodes CASRNVDYEQYF.